The present entry profiles one TCR beta chain with its context. Its antigen is still unknown. These data come from a study of OX40 agonist ivuxolimab in advanced cancers. At the level of the study: Dose-escalation patients were diagnosed with hepatocellular carcinoma, melanoma, renal cell cancer or head and neck cancer. The study, taken as a whole, reports: Among the nonresponders, some also had low normalized T-cell clonal expansion. Antigen specificity was not determined for the expanded peripheral T cells.

Patients who had autoimmune disease history or got systemic immunosuppression were left out. Clones were sequenced by immunoSEQ multiplex PCR, and TCRdb holds only the in-frame ones, with some missing. The profile covers some 70,000 clones, with roughly nine tenths appearing a single time and more than 0.85% taken by the ten largest. From germline, CDR1 is MNHEY and CDR2 SMNVEV (reference sequence). The CDR3 has 14 amino acids. V was cut by 2 bases and J by 8 bases, with 15 bases left in between. The chain has TRBV27 and TRBJ1-2; TRBD1 might be the D (6 bases). Specimen: CD4+ or CD8+ T cells sorted from blood, collected in a trial of the OX40 agonist ivuxolimab. The source is an adult with an advanced solid tumor such as melanoma, head and neck, liver or kidney cancer. This CDR3 is CASSLSAGAGGYTF. The CDR3, as DNA: TGTGCCAGCAGTTTAAGTGCAGGGGCGGGCGGCTACACCTTC.